The clone carrying this TCR beta chain was recorded a few times. Antigen unknown. The sample belongs to a study of T-cell memory formation after mild COVID-19. Across the study: Across donors, TCR clusters were largely donor specific. Study-level findings and limits: Contracting clones from day 15 to 85 showed balanced CD4/CD8; later expanders favored CD4+. Contracting CD8+ clones were enriched in EMRA, CD4+ mainly in CM and EM.

TCRdb itself ran the 5' RACE reads through MiXCR, one entry per CDR3 protein. The sample holds approximately 300,000 distinct CDR3 sequences; less than 20% are singletons and the top ten take about a fifth. Trimming took 3 bases from V and 4 from J, leaving 8 bases between them. Germline V lookup: CDR1 DFQATT, CDR2 SNEGSKA (reference sequence). The CDR3 totals 12 residues. The sequenced material came from PBMCs or a T cell subset sorted from them (not recorded which). The receptor's source is a man aged 18 to 30 who had mild COVID-19 (a few samples of this study predate the infection). Cell type and time point are not known. This chain joins TRBV20-1 and TRBJ2-3; D might be TRBD1 or TRBD2, each matching 5 bases. CDR3 in DNA: TGCAGTGCTAGGGGGGTGTCAGATACGCAGTATTTT. Translated: CSARGVSDTQYF.